What follows are 26 T cell receptor beta chains derived from one specimen sequenced in a study of persistence of HIV-infected CD4 T cells. The stimulus was an HIV-1 Gag 15-mer peptide pool, about 1 ug/peptide/mL. CD40L-negative CD69-negative CD45RO-high memory CD4+ T cells were sorted as populations depleted of antigen-responding cells. These receptors lack a known antigen. Sequencing used immunoSEQ version 4 in survey mode. Sequencing used immunoSEQ multiplex PCR; TCRdb keeps in-frame clones, though not all of them. The sample has more than 30,000 clones; around four fifths are singletons. The sample in question was CD4+ T cells sorted from PBMCs after roughly 17-hour stimulation, obtained from a patient who received antiretroviral therapy. The receptors derive from an adult woman with HIV who was CMV-seropositive.

The CDR3 sequence is CASSLDGGNQPQHF. Written as DNA, the CDR3 is TGTGCCAGCAGCTTGGATGGGGGCAATCAGCCCCAGCATTTT. This chain joins TRBV5-6 and TRBJ1-5; no firm D call. This CDR3 is 14 amino acids long. Germline values: CDR1 SGHDT, CDR2 YYEEEE. Trimming stripped 0 bases from V and 2 bases from J, with 6 bases between.

This clone was counted between two and nine times. V is TRBV27 and J is TRBJ1-5; tentatively, D is TRBD1 (5 bases). Germline V gene sequence: CDR1 MNHEY, CDR2 SMNVEV (reference sequence). Trimming left V 3 bases short and J 5 bases short, with 14 bases between. The CDR3 has 15 amino acids. The CDR3: CASSFEGARDQPQHF. The CDR3 nucleotides are TGTGCCAGCAGTTTCGAAGGGGCTCGGGATCAGCCCCAGCATTTT.

CDR3 in amino acids: CAWSRSREAGYTF. DNA of the CDR3: TGTGCCTGGAGTCGAAGTAGGGAAGCTGGCTACACCTTC. J is TRBJ1-2 and V is TRBV30; unclear D gene. This CDR3 contains 13 residues. The ends were cut back, 2 bases at V and 7 bases at J, with 14 bases in the middle. Germline assignment: CDR1 GTSNPN and CDR2 SVGIG (reference sequence). Variable domain in full (rest from reference TRBV30 and TRBJ1-2): SQTIHQWPATLVQPVGSPLSLECTVEGTSNPNLYWYRQAAGRGLQLLFYSVGIGQISSEVPQNLSASRPQDRQFILSSKKLLLSDSGFYLCAWSRSREAGYTFGSGTRLTVV.

A note on this clone: Within the sample, other DNA sequences also encode this same CDR3. The chain couples TRBV28 to TRBJ1-4; D ambiguous. This CDR3 comprises 14 residues. V lost 4 bases, J lost 0 bases, and 6 bases lay in between. The germline V gene encodes CDR1 MDHEN and CDR2 SYDVKM. This CDR3 is CASSSGSTNEKLFF. The CDR3 nucleotides read TGTGCCAGCAGTTCTGGATCAACTAATGAAAAACTGTTTTTT.

The chain links TRBV24-1 to TRBJ2-2; 7 bases align to TRBD1. The germline V gene has CDR1 KGHDR and CDR2 SFDVKD. Germline trimming cut 4 bases from V and 2 bases from J; bases unmatched to any gene: 6. There are 16 residues in the CDR3. The CDR3 sequence is CATSDRGQVNTGELFF. CDR3 coding DNA: TGTGCCACCAGTGACCGAGGACAGGTCAACACCGGGGAGCTGTTTTTT.

The rearrangement links TRBV5-1 to TRBJ2-7, with D perhaps TRBD1 (6 bases). V was trimmed by 1 base and J by 5 bases, leaving 16 bases between them. Per the germline V gene, CDR1 is SGHRS and CDR2 is YFSETQ. The CDR3 loop spans 15 amino acids. The DNA of the CDR3 is TGCGCCAGCAGCTTGATGGCAGGGGCAAGTGACGAGCAGTACTTC. Its protein is CASSLMAGASDEQYF.

This rearrangement joins TRBV12-5 to TRBJ1-2, with D possibly being TRBD1 (5 bases). With 3 bases removed from V and 3 bases from J, the gap between germline ends came to 11 bases. CDR3 length equals 14 residues. From germline, CDR1 is LGHNT and CDR2 FRNRAP. CDR3 in DNA: TGTGCTAGTGGTTTCGTAGGCAGGGACTATGGCTACACCTTC. Encoded protein: CASGFVGRDYGYTF. Together with reference TRBV12-5 and TRBJ1-2, the CDR3 gives the full variable domain: DARVTQTPRHKVTEMGQEVTMRCQPILGHNTVFWYRQTMMQGLELLAYFRNRAPLDDSGMPKDRFSAEMPDATLATLKIQPSEPRDSAVYFCASGFVGRDYGYTFGSGTRLTVV.

Remarks on this clone: Different DNA sequences within this sample yield the same CDR3. The rearrangement joins TRBV9 to TRBJ2-2, with a weak D call TRBD1 (5 bases). The germline V gene has CDR1 SGDLS and CDR2 YYNGEE. CDR3 length: 15 amino acids. Trimming took 0 bases from V and 4 from J, leaving 10 bases between them. The CDR3 region is CASSVEGHPTGELFF. The CDR3 nucleotides read TGTGCCAGCAGCGTAGAAGGACACCCCACCGGGGAGCTGTTTTTT. Full variable domain (missing parts from reference TRBV9 and TRBJ2-2): DSGVTQTPKHLITATGQRVTLRCSPRSGDLSVYWYQQSLDQGLQFLIQYYNGEERAKGNILERFSAQQFPDLHSELNLSSLELGDSALYFCASSVEGHPTGELFFGEGSRLTVL.

The rearrangement links TRBV28 to TRBJ2-5; D is uncertain. Trimming cost V 5 bases and J 5 bases, with 9 bases left between them. The CDR3 contains 12 residues. The germline V gene has CDR1 MDHEN and CDR2 SYDVKM. The DNA of the CDR3 is TGTGCCAGCAGTCACATGGGGGAGACCCAGTACTTC. Residues: CASSHMGETQYF.

V is TRBV28 and J is TRBJ1-4; D possibly corresponds to TRBD1 (5 bases). The CDR3 runs 16 residues. Germline V gene data show CDR1 as MDHEN and CDR2 as SYDVKM. V was cut by 2 bases and J by 7 bases, with 17 bases left in between. CDR3 protein: CASSLPGGALGEKLFF. The DNA of the CDR3 is TGTGCCAGCAGTTTACCGGGCGGGGCGTTGGGTGAAAAACTGTTTTTT.

In its sample, this clone was seen once. The CDR3 sequence is CASSSPPGGGGLSDTQYF. CDR3 in DNA: TGTGCCAGCAGCTCCCCCCCCGGGGGCGGGGGGTTGTCAGATACGCAGTATTTT. This chain uses TRBV11-3 with TRBJ2-3, with 8 bases identical to TRBD2. The CDR3 runs 18 residues. Looked up from germline, CDR1 is SGHNT and CDR2 is YENEEA. Germline trimming cut 4 bases from V and 4 bases from J; bases unmatched to any gene: 16.

The chain is built from TRBV4-3 and TRBJ2-7; 9 nucleotides line up with TRBD1. Trimming removed 1 base from V and 4 bases from J; junction bases left unmatched: 2. The CDR3 covers 14 residues. Germline V CDR1 and CDR2: LGHNA, YSLEER. The CDR3 reads CASSQGTGVYEQYF. The CDR3 DNA reads as TGCGCCAGCAGCCAAGGGACAGGGGTTTACGAGCAGTACTTC.

The genes are TRBV2 and TRBJ1-2, with D tentatively TRBD1 (6 bases). Trimming took 6 bases from V and 8 from J, leaving 22 bases between them. The CDR3 has 15 residues. Germline values: CDR1 SNHLY, CDR2 FYNNEI. This chain's CDR3 is CASSLNNGGYMGYTF. Written as DNA, the CDR3 is TGTGCCAGCAGCCTTAATAACGGGGGCTATATGGGCTACACCTTC. The full variable domain, with the rest looked up from reference TRBV2 and TRBJ1-2, is EPEVTQTPSHQVTQMGQEVILRCVPISNHLYFYWYRQILGQKVEFLVSFYNNEISEKSEIFDDQFSVERPDGSNFTLKIRSTKLEDSAMYFCASSLNNGGYMGYTFGSGTRLTVV.

The chain joins TRBV7-9 to TRBJ1-5; D is uncertain. Deletions cut 1 base from V and 7 bases from J, with 8 bases between. There are 13 residues in the CDR3. The germline V gene encodes CDR1 SEHNR and CDR2 FQNEAQ (reference sequence). The CDR3 bases are TGTGCCAGCAGCTTAGGGGGTAGACAGCCCCAGCATTTT. Its translation is CASSLGGRQPQHF.

In regard to this clone: This same CDR3 is encoded by further DNA sequences in the sample. This chain links TRBV3-1 (or the pseudogene TRBV3-2) with TRBJ1-1, with TRBD1 as a possible D gene (6 bases). V was shortened by 3 bases and J by 7 bases, with 9 bases between the two germline ends. The germline V gene has CDR1 LGHDT and CDR2 YNNKEL (reference sequence). The length of the CDR3 is 12 residues. This chain's CDR3 is CASSQTGLEAFF. Here the CDR3 DNA reads TGTGCCAGCAGCCAGACAGGACTTGAAGCTTTCTTT.

The chain carries TRBV7-8 and TRBJ1-5; the match to TRBD1 covers 7 bases. The V gene's germline CDR1 is SGHVS and CDR2 FQNEAQ. V was clipped by 5 bases and J by 12 bases; unmatched bases: 16. The CDR3 is 15 amino acids. In DNA, the CDR3 is TGTGCCAGCAGCCCTACCGGGACAGTGACCCATCTCCAGCATTTT. Residues: CASSPTGTVTHLQHF.

The chain uses TRBV25-1 and TRBJ1-2, with a tentative D call TRBD1 (5 bases). Germline V gene data show CDR1 as MGHDK and CDR2 as SYGVNS. V was pared by 6 bases and J by 0 bases, with 14 bases between. The CDR3 covers 15 residues. The CDR3 DNA reads as TGTGCCAGCAGCAAGGGGCGAGGGGCTAACTATGGCTACACCTTC. Translation gives CASSKGRGANYGYTF.

The chain links TRBV2 to TRBJ2-4; possibly TRBD1 for D (6 bases). Germline CDR1 SNHLY, CDR2 FYNNEI. The CDR3 length is 14 residues. Trimming cost V 4 bases and J 9 bases, with 16 bases left between them. CDR3 sequence reads: CASSVLGVGGIQYF. The CDR3 coding sequence is TGTGCCAGCAGTGTGTTGGGGGTAGGGGGCATTCAGTACTTC.

This clone was recorded only once. This rearrangement joins TRBV27 to TRBJ2-1; 7 nucleotides line up with TRBD2. Losses at the gene ends were 5 bases for V and 3 bases for J; bases not matched to a gene: 10. Germline values: CDR1 MNHEY, CDR2 SMNVEV (reference sequence). The CDR3 sequence is 16 residues long. CDR3 region: CASSIGAGPSYNEQFF. CDR3 nucleotides: TGTGCCAGCAGTATTGGAGCGGGACCCAGCTACAATGAGCAGTTCTTC.

The chain employs TRBV6-5 and TRBJ1-2; D is ambiguous. The length of the CDR3 is 14 residues. Germline V gene data show CDR1 as MNHEY and CDR2 as SVGAGI. Trimming removed 0 bases from V and 6 bases from J, with 11 bases in between. The CDR3 region is CASSYSTWGDGYTF. CDR3 DNA sequence: TGTGCCAGCAGTTACTCGACATGGGGAGATGGCTACACCTTC.

The V and J genes are TRBV2 and TRBJ1-5, with D unresolved. The CDR3 is 13 residues long. Germline V gene sequence: CDR1 SNHLY, CDR2 FYNNEI. Trimming left V 8 bases short and J 4 bases short, with 12 bases between. The CDR3 region has the DNA TGTGCCAGCGGGGTCGGGCGGAATCAGCCCCAGCATTTT. Translating it yields CASGVGRNQPQHF.

This clone showed up just once. The V gene is TRBV12-3 or TRBV12-4, the J gene TRBJ1-1; D unclear. Trimming took off 6 bases at V and 5 bases at J, with 13 bases between the two ends. The CDR3 runs to 13 residues. In nucleotides, the CDR3 is TGTGCCAGCAGCCCGAGGGAGGGAACTGAAGCTTTCTTT. Protein sequence: CASSPREGTEAFF.

V and J are TRBV5-3 and TRBJ1-4; 10 positions match TRBD1. TRBV5-3 carries the ORF label, with uncertain function. CDR3 length: 16 amino acids. V shed 5 bases and J 4 bases; nucleotides not matched to a gene: 8. CDR3 coding DNA: TGTGCCAGAAGGGAAGGACAGGGGGTTGATAATGAAAAACTGTTTTTT. Amino acid sequence: CARREGQGVDNEKLFF.

The chain joins TRBV9 to TRBJ2-2, with TRBD2 matching 8 bases. Germline loops: CDR1 SGDLS, CDR2 YYNGEE. J was trimmed by 0 bases and V by 0 bases; bases with no gene match: 13. The CDR3 has 20 residues. The CDR3 region is CASSVVVSRGGNANTGELFF. CDR3 nucleotides: TGTGCCAGCAGCGTAGTAGTATCCCGGGGGGGTAACGCGAACACCGGGGAGCTGTTTTTT.

In DNA form, the CDR3 reads TGTGCCAGCAGCTTGGGTAGCGGTCGCACAGATACGCAGTATTTT. This sequence encodes CASSLGSGRTDTQYF. This chain joins TRBV7-2 and TRBJ2-3; maybe TRBD2 (6 bases). Germline CDR1 is SGHTA and CDR2 is FQGNSA. This CDR3 is built from 15 residues. The V gene lost 3 bases and the J gene lost 1 base, with 11 bases spanning the gap.

CDR3 region: CASSFGQEPYEQYF. In DNA, the CDR3 is TGCGCCAGCAGCTTCGGGCAGGAACCCTACGAGCAGTACTTC. This chain links TRBV5-1 with TRBJ2-7; D ambiguous. CDR3 length: 14 residues. With 2 bases removed from V and 2 bases from J, the gap between germline ends came to 11 bases. Germline CDR1 is SGHRS and CDR2 is YFSETQ.